This record looks at one TCR beta chain sequence and its context. Regarding treatment: randomized to nivolumab then ipilimumab (arm A) or the reverse (arm B). DNA-damaging chemotherapy had not been given to any patient beforehand. PBMC sorting kept live CD3+CD8+ cells without CD19 or CD56. This sample was included in a study of sequential checkpoint blockade in melanoma. Study summary: Maintenance nivolumab came after either treatment sequence.

Sequencing was performed with immunoSEQ multiplex PCR; in TCRdb, only in-frame clones are kept and a portion is missing. This sample carries 13,000 or so clones, about 65% of them seen once, and the ten largest clones take approximately 21%. The TCR sequence derives from a human donor with melanoma. Sequenced material: CD8+ T cells sorted from blood (inferred from file names), taken from a patient given nivolumab and ipilimumab in sequence.

This CDR3 is CASSKVQGNSPLHF. CDR3 nucleotides: TGTGCCAGCAGCAAAGTTCAGGGAAATTCACCCCTCCACTTT. This rearrangement joins TRBV21-1 to TRBJ1-6; the D segment call TRBD1 is taken from the table without a DNA check. TRBV21-1 is classified as a pseudogene. This CDR3 is 14 amino acids long.